A single sample is the source of the 29 T cell receptor beta chains below, sequenced in a study of CD8+ T cells in alopecia areata. Reverse transcribed after extraction, RNA yielded cDNA as the sequencing template. Produced via immunoSEQ multiplex PCR; TCRdb's table is partial and in-frame only. The sample comprises roughly 120,000 clones, less than 70% of which are singletons, and 2.5% to 3% rests with the top ten. The sequenced sample consisted of CD4+ T cells sorted from blood. These receptors were taken from a human donor in good health.

A few counts support this clone. J is TRBJ1-2 and V is TRBV29-1, with 8 bases aligning to TRBD1. The germline CDR1 and CDR2 sequences are SQVTM and ANQGSEA. Losses at the gene ends were 1 base for V and 6 bases for J; bases not matched to a gene: 10. The CDR3 runs 15 residues. CDR3 loop: CSVEGPGRGRDGYTF. CDR3 nucleotides: TGCAGCGTTGAAGGCCCAGGCAGGGGGCGCGATGGCTACACCTTC.

This clone has more than one count but fewer than ten. This rearrangement joins TRBV29-1 to TRBJ2-2, with D perhaps matching TRBD1 (6 bases). V was pared by 6 bases and J by 5 bases, with 13 bases between. CDR3 length: 13 residues. Per the germline V gene, CDR1 is SQVTM and CDR2 is ANQGSEA. CDR3 region: CSVVTDRTGELFF. CDR3 nucleotide sequence: TGCAGCGTCGTCACGGACAGAACCGGGGAGCTGTTTTTT.

This clone came up a few times. DNA of the CDR3: TGTGCCAGCAGCCCCGACGGGGTCCCCGGGGAGCTGTTTTTT. Translating gives CASSPDGVPGELFF. The chain carries TRBV7-8 and TRBJ2-2; tentative D call: TRBD2 (5 bases). There are 14 residues in the CDR3. Germline V gene sequence: CDR1 SGHVS, CDR2 FQNEAQ. Between the trimmed V and J ends, which lost 5 bases and 6 bases, there was a span of 13 bases.

The chain uses TRBV2 and TRBJ1-1; the D gene is possibly TRBD1 (6 bases). The CDR3 is made up of 15 amino acids. V lost 7 bases and J 1 base, leaving 16 bases between the germline ends. CDR1 and CDR2 from the germline V gene are SNHLY and FYNNEI. CDR3 loop: CASTTPRTANTEAFF. As DNA, the CDR3 is TGTGCCAGCACTACCCCCCGGACAGCGAACACTGAAGCTTTCTTT.

The chain uses TRBV30 and TRBJ2-1, with TRBD1 identical over 8 bases. Losses at the gene ends were 2 bases for V and 12 bases for J; bases not matched to a gene: 9. The CDR3 is 13 residues long. Germline V gene sequence: CDR1 GTSNPN, CDR2 SVGIG (reference sequence). The CDR3 loop is CAWSRQGAVGQFF. Here the CDR3 DNA reads TGTGCCTGGAGTCGGCAGGGGGCGGTGGGGCAGTTCTTC.

The chain links TRBV14 to TRBJ2-6, with unresolved D. V lost 4 bases to trimming and J lost 0 bases, with 10 bases between them. The CDR3 loop spans 16 amino acids. The germline V gene has CDR1 SGHDN and CDR2 FVKESK. CDR3 amino acids: CASSPRVRSGANVLTF. The CDR3 coding sequence is TGTGCCAGCAGCCCCCGGGTTCGCTCTGGGGCCAACGTCCTGACTTTC.

V gene TRBV5-1 combines with J gene TRBJ2-5; tentative D call: TRBD2 (5 bases). Germline CDR1 SGHRS, CDR2 YFSETQ. This CDR3 is built from 15 residues. V was pared by 4 bases and J by 2 bases, with 15 bases between. This CDR3 reads CASSEIGRAQETQYF. The CDR3 nucleotides are TGCGCCAGCAGCGAGATAGGGAGAGCTCAAGAGACCCAGTACTTC. Drawing the rest from reference TRBV5-1 and TRBJ2-5, the complete variable domain is KAGVTQTPRYLIKTRGQQVTLSCSPISGHRSVSWYQQTPGQGLQFLFEYFSETQRNKGNFPGRFSGRQFSNSRSEMNVSTLELGDSALYLCASSEIGRAQETQYFGPGTRLLVL.

This clone occurred a few times. The V and J genes are TRBV30 and TRBJ2-7; D is undetermined. The ends were cut back, 0 bases at V and 6 bases at J, with 9 bases in the middle. Germline V CDR1 and CDR2: GTSNPN, SVGIG (reference sequence). CDR3 length: 12 residues. This CDR3 reads CAWSVLAGEQYF. The DNA for the CDR3 is TGTGCCTGGAGTGTACTGGCTGGCGAGCAGTACTTC.

The rearrangement joins TRBV9 to TRBJ2-2; D not resolved. This CDR3 is 14 amino acids long. V dropped 1 base and J dropped 4 bases, with 8 bases sitting between them. Looked up from germline, CDR1 is SGDLS and CDR2 is YYNGEE. The CDR3 reads CASSVSTATGELFF. Here the CDR3 DNA reads TGTGCCAGCAGCGTATCTACCGCCACCGGGGAGCTGTTTTTT.

This rearrangement joins TRBV18 to TRBJ2-7, with 7 bases that match TRBD2. The V gene end was trimmed by 5 bases and the J gene end by 6 bases; junction bases not matched to a gene: 7. The CDR3 contains 13 residues. Germline V lookup: CDR1 KGHSH, CDR2 LQKENI. The CDR3 spells CASSDGGGIEQYF. The CDR3 bases are TGTGCCAGCTCAGACGGCGGGGGAATCGAGCAGTACTTC.

This clone was seen only a few times. The chain recombines TRBV5-1 with TRBJ2-7, with D perhaps matching TRBD1 (6 bases). Germline V gene sequence: CDR1 SGHRS, CDR2 YFSETQ. Trimming removed 2 bases at V and 5 bases at J, with 11 bases between. CDR3 size: 13 residues. This CDR3 is CASSFQGPDEQYF. In DNA, the CDR3 is TGCGCCAGCAGCTTTCAGGGGCCCGACGAGCAGTACTTC.

This clone has just a few counts. In nucleotides, the CDR3 is TGTGCCTGGACCCGCCAAGACAGGGGGTTGAACATTCAGTACTTC. Its translation: CAWTRQDRGLNIQYF. The chain uses TRBV30 and TRBJ2-4, with 9 bases fitting TRBD1. The CDR3 covers 15 residues. Unmatched junction bases numbered 11, after V lost 4 bases and J lost 7 bases. Germline V gives CDR1 GTSNPN, CDR2 SVGIG (reference sequence).

This clone was seen only once. The CDR3 is CASSQTGARYGYTF. CDR3 DNA: TGTGCCAGCAGTCAGACAGGGGCCAGATATGGCTACACCTTC. The rearrangement joins TRBV2 to TRBJ1-2; 8 bases fit TRBD1. CDR1 and CDR2 from the germline V gene are SNHLY and FYNNEI. The CDR3 has 14 amino acids. V was clipped by 5 bases and J by 5 bases; unmatched bases: 7.

This sequence joins TRBV18 and TRBJ2-3, with D unclear. CDR3 length: 12 amino acids. Trimming stripped 6 bases from V and 4 bases from J, with 8 bases between. The V gene's germline CDR1 is KGHSH and CDR2 LQKENI. The CDR3 loop reads CASSQYADTQYF. In DNA form, the CDR3 reads TGTGCCAGCTCTCAATATGCAGATACGCAGTATTTT.

V is TRBV23-1 and J is TRBJ1-1, with 7 nucleotides matching TRBD1. TRBV23-1 is assigned to the ORF class and has an uncertain function. Germline trimming cut 3 bases from V and 7 bases from J; bases unmatched to any gene: 8. CDR3 length: 14 residues. The CDR3: CASSQYCRDSEAFF. The CDR3 nucleotides read TGCGCCAGCAGTCAGTATTGCAGGGACAGTGAAGCTTTCTTT.

The chain combines TRBV5-6 with TRBJ2-6; D is ambiguous. Trimming took off 3 bases at V and 0 bases at J, with 4 bases between the two ends. This CDR3 region has 14 residues. Germline-derived CDR1 and CDR2 are SGHDT and YYEEEE. The CDR3 sequence is CASSSSSGANVLTF. CDR3 DNA: TGTGCCAGCAGCTCTTCCTCTGGGGCCAACGTCCTGACTTTC. The whole variable domain, filled in from reference TRBV5-6 and TRBJ2-6, reads DAGVTQSPTHLIKTRGQQVTLRCSPKSGHDTVSWYQQALGQGPQFIFQYYEEEERQRGNFPDRFSGHQFPNYSSELNVNALLLGDSALYLCASSSSSGANVLTFGAGSRLTVL.

The chain recombines TRBV4-2 with TRBJ1-5; no clear D. The CDR3 sequence is 14 residues long. Trimming removed 0 bases at V and 7 bases at J, with 10 bases between. Per germline, CDR1 LGHNA and CDR2 YNFKEQ. CDR3 DNA sequence: TGTGCCAGCAGCCAAGATCTTCGGGAGCAGCCCCAGCATTTT. Its protein is CASSQDLREQPQHF.

The chain carries TRBV6-5 and TRBJ2-3; 9 bases match TRBD1. CDR1 MNHEY and CDR2 SVGAGI come from the germline V gene. Trimming at V came to 6 bases and at J to 8 bases, leaving 6 bases not matched to a gene. The CDR3 is made up of 13 amino acids. The CDR3 region has the DNA TGTGCCAGCAGGAGGGACAGGGCTCTTACGCAGTATTTT. Encoded protein: CASRRDRALTQYF.

The chain has TRBV7-2 and TRBJ2-5, with D unresolved. Germline V gives CDR1 SGHTA, CDR2 FQGNSA. Trimming left V 5 bases short and J 5 bases short, with 6 bases between. The CDR3 consists of 11 residues. The CDR3 sequence is CASSQGETQYF. The CDR3 DNA sequence: TGTGCCAGCAGCCAAGGGGAGACCCAGTACTTC. The full variable domain, rest sourced from reference TRBV7-2 and TRBJ2-5, is GAGVSQSPSNKVTEKGKDVELRCDPISGHTALYWYRQSLGQGLEFLIYFQGNSAPDKSGLPSDRFSAERTGGSVSTLTIQRTQQEDSAVYLCASSQGETQYFGPGTRLLVL.

The gene calls are TRBV28 and TRBJ2-3; D possibly uses TRBD1 or TRBD2 (6 bases each). Germline V CDR1 and CDR2: MDHEN, SYDVKM. The CDR3 contains 14 residues. V dropped 5 bases and J dropped 4 bases, with 13 bases sitting between them. CDR3 sequence reads: CASSPQGGPDTQYF. The CDR3 DNA sequence: TGTGCCAGCAGTCCACAGGGAGGCCCAGATACGCAGTATTTT.

V usage is TRBV27 and J usage is TRBJ1-1; D gene uncertain. Trimming stripped 8 bases from V and 3 bases from J, with 19 bases between. Germline V CDR1 and CDR2: MNHEY, SMNVEV (reference sequence). The CDR3 spans 15 residues. Written as DNA, the CDR3 is TGTGCCAGCTTTGCCTCGGCGCCATACGACACTGAAGCTTTCTTT. Translating it yields CASFASAPYDTEAFF.

The chain employs TRBV28 and TRBJ2-1; D is ambiguous. CDR3 length equals 13 residues. Germline assignment: CDR1 MDHEN and CDR2 SYDVKM. The V and J ends lost 2 bases and 3 bases respectively, with 5 bases between them. As DNA, the CDR3 is TGTGCCAGCAGTTTAGGCGGCTACAATGAGCAGTTCTTC. Protein sequence: CASSLGGYNEQFF.

This clone was detected only once. The chain is built from TRBV7-2 and TRBJ1-5, with 7 bases fitting TRBD1. This CDR3 is 15 amino acids long. The V gene's germline CDR1 is SGHTA and CDR2 FQGNSA. V trimming: 5 bases; J trimming: 3 bases; junction bases outside the gene matches: 7. CDR3 sequence (DNA): TGTGCCAGCAGCGCAAACAGGGGACCCAATCAGCCCCAGCATTTT. Translated, it gives CASSANRGPNQPQHF. The full variable domain, in which reference TRBV7-2 and TRBJ1-5 provide the parts outside the CDR3, is GAGVSQSPSNKVTEKGKDVELRCDPISGHTALYWYRQSLGQGLEFLIYFQGNSAPDKSGLPSDRFSAERTGGSVSTLTIQRTQQEDSAVYLCASSANRGPNQPQHFGDGTRLSIL.

The J gene is TRBJ1-5, the V gene TRBV19; the D is unclear. Trimming pared 2 bases from V and 2 bases from J, leaving 13 bases between. CDR1 is LNHDA and CDR2 is SQIVND in the germline V gene (reference sequence). This CDR3 has 16 amino acids. The CDR3 DNA is TGTGCCAGTAGTATAAGTCGGGCGTCGGGCAATCAGCCCCAGCATTTT. Amino acids: CASSISRASGNQPQHF.

The CDR3 region is CASSPDRQSYEQYF. The CDR3 bases are TGTGCCAGCAGCCCGGACAGGCAGTCCTACGAGCAGTACTTC. V and J are TRBV2 and TRBJ2-7; 7 bases align to TRBD1. V shed 6 bases, J shed 1 base, and the junction held 6 bases outside the gene matches. The CDR3 totals 14 residues. Germline V gene sequence: CDR1 SNHLY, CDR2 FYNNEI.

This clone was observed a few times. This chain links TRBV6-5 with TRBJ2-7, with D perhaps TRBD2 (5 bases). The V end lost 5 bases, the J end lost 5 bases, and 16 bases lay between the germline ends. The CDR3 runs to 14 residues. From germline, CDR1 is MNHEY and CDR2 SVGAGI. The chain's CDR3 is CASSPPGRAHEQYF. CDR3 nucleotides: TGTGCCAGCAGTCCCCCGGGAAGGGCCCACGAGCAGTACTTC.

V usage is TRBV20-1 and J usage is TRBJ2-5; D possibly matches TRBD1 or TRBD2 (5 bases each). Germline V lookup: CDR1 DFQATT, CDR2 SNEGSKA (reference sequence). Trimming pared 3 bases from V and 7 bases from J, leaving 9 bases between. This CDR3 is built from 11 residues. CDR3 in amino acids: CSASSGRTQYF. In nucleotides, the CDR3 is TGCAGTGCTAGTTCGGGACGGACCCAGTACTTC.

V gene TRBV6-5 combines with J gene TRBJ1-1; 8 nucleotides match TRBD1. The CDR3 totals 14 residues. V shed 5 bases and J 5 bases; nucleotides not matched to a gene: 7. Germline CDR1 reads MNHEY; CDR2 reads SVGAGI. CDR3 amino acids: CASSRDRGGTEAFF. The CDR3 DNA sequence: TGTGCCAGCAGTCGCGACAGGGGAGGGACTGAAGCTTTCTTT.

This clone showed up just a few times. The chain carries TRBV25-1 and TRBJ1-3; D unclear. In germline, CDR1 is MGHDK, CDR2 SYGVNS. CDR3 length: 14 residues. The V gene lost 4 bases and the J gene lost 4 bases, with 11 bases spanning the gap. The DNA of the CDR3 is TGTGCCAGCAGTGCCCCGGGAACCGGAAACACCATATATTTT. Encoded protein: CASSAPGTGNTIYF.